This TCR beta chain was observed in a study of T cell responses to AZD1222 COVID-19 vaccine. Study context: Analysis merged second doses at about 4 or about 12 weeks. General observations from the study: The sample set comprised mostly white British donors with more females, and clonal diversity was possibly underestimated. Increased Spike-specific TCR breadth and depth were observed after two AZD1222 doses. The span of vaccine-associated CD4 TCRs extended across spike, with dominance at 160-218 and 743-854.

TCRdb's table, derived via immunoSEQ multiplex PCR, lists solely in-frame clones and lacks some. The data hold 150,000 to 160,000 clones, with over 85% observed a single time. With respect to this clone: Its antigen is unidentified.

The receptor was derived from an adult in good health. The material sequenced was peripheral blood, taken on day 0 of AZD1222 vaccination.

In DNA, the CDR3 is TGTGCCAGCAGCCCACCGGGCAGGTACTACGAGCAGTACTTC. Its protein is CASSPPGRYYEQYF. This chain uses TRBV3-1 (or the pseudogene TRBV3-2) with TRBJ2-7; the D is unclear. Per the germline V gene, CDR1 is LGHDT and CDR2 is YNNKEL (reference sequence). This CDR3 spans 14 amino acids. Trimming cost V 4 bases and J 3 bases, with 13 bases left between them.